The next 16 T cell receptor beta chains were all read from a single sample in a study of lymphopenia after photon versus proton radiotherapy. Profiling relied on immunoSEQ multiplex PCR, and the TCRdb table lists in-frame clones only, not all of them. The sample has approximately 65,000 clones, approximately 91% seen once. This material consisted of peripheral blood, taken from a patient treated with photon-based radiotherapy. The receptors shown here come from a woman between 65 and 79 years old with pancreatic cancer.

The rearrangement joins TRBV5-1 to TRBJ2-2; the D gene is possibly TRBD1 (6 bases). Germline-derived CDR1 and CDR2 are SGHRS and YFSETQ. The CDR3 is 13 amino acids. Trimming took off 2 bases at V and 6 bases at J, with 8 bases between the two ends. The CDR3, as DNA: TGCGCCAGCAGCTTCGGACAGCCCGGGGAGCTGTTTTTT. Translating gives CASSFGQPGELFF.

This rearrangement joins TRBV2 to TRBJ2-3; 10 bases agree with TRBD1. This CDR3 comprises 18 residues. Trimming cost V 4 bases and J 0 bases; bases outside gene matches: 10. The V gene's germline CDR1 is SNHLY and CDR2 FYNNEI. The CDR3 DNA reads TGTGCCAGCAGTGGATGGACAGGGGGAACCCTGAGCACAGATACGCAGTATTTT. Protein sequence: CASSGWTGGTLSTDTQYF.

This clone was observed a few times. This sequence joins TRBV7-2 and TRBJ2-7, with TRBD2 matching 11 bases. The CDR3 runs to 14 residues. CDR1 is SGHTA and CDR2 is FQGNSA in the germline V gene. Unmatched junction bases numbered 3, after V lost 5 bases and J lost 3 bases. The CDR3 protein is CASSRLAGLYEQYF. The CDR3 DNA sequence: TGTGCCAGCAGCCGACTAGCGGGACTCTACGAGCAGTACTTC.

The chain joins TRBV7-8 to TRBJ2-7; 8 nucleotides match TRBD1. Trimming at V came to 5 bases and at J to 2 bases, leaving 8 bases not matched to a gene. The CDR3 has 15 residues. Looked up from germline, CDR1 is SGHVS and CDR2 is FQNEAQ. The CDR3 region is CASSASRDRTYEQYF. The CDR3 DNA follows: TGTGCCAGCAGCGCGAGCCGGGACAGGACCTACGAGCAGTACTTC.

The V and J genes are TRBV13 and TRBJ2-2; D is uncertain. Trimming cost V 7 bases and J 6 bases, with 12 bases left between them. The CDR3 consists of 13 residues. The germline CDR1 and CDR2 sequences are PRHDT and FYEKMQ (reference sequence). The CDR3 loop is CASNRPVSGELFF. Written as DNA, the CDR3 is TGTGCCAGCAACCGTCCGGTTTCCGGGGAGCTGTTTTTT.

The chain links TRBV30 to TRBJ1-3; tentatively, D is TRBD1 (5 bases). The CDR3 has 14 amino acids. Germline values: CDR1 GTSNPN, CDR2 SVGIG (reference sequence). V was pared by 4 bases and J by 0 bases, with 10 bases between. CDR3 sequence: CAWNRGSSGNTIYF. CDR3 sequence (DNA): TGTGCCTGGAACCGGGGGAGCTCTGGAAACACCATATATTTT.

The rearrangement links TRBV7-6 to TRBJ2-5; D is perhaps TRBD1 or TRBD2 (5 bases each). This CDR3 is 16 amino acids long. Trimming took off 5 bases at V and 5 bases at J, with 21 bases between the two ends. CDR1 and CDR2 from the germline V gene are SGHVS and FNYEAQ. The CDR3 sequence is CASSLTGFRGQETQYF. CDR3 bases: TGTGCCAGCAGCCTGACGGGGTTTAGGGGCCAGGAGACCCAGTACTTC.

This chain links TRBV7-2 with TRBJ2-5; D gene ambiguous. Looked up from germline, CDR1 is SGHTA and CDR2 is FQGNSA. The CDR3 runs to 12 residues. The germline V and J ends were trimmed by 4 bases and 5 bases, with 8 bases remaining between them. In nucleotides, the CDR3 is TGTGCCAGCAGCTCCTCCCCCGAGACCCAGTACTTC. This sequence encodes CASSSSPETQYF.

This chain uses TRBV5-8 with TRBJ1-1; tentative D call: TRBD1 (5 bases). The V end was cut by 3 bases, the J end by 0 bases, with 12 bases between. This CDR3 has 15 amino acids. CDR1 and CDR2 from the germline V gene are SGHTS and YDEGEE. The CDR3 protein is CASSSSGVLNTEAFF. In nucleotides, the CDR3 is TGTGCCAGCAGCTCCTCGGGGGTACTGAACACTGAAGCTTTCTTT.

The chain recombines TRBV2 with TRBJ2-1; TRBD2 might be the D (6 bases). The V end was cut by 5 bases, the J end by 5 bases, with 13 bases between. This CDR3 has 14 residues. The germline V gene encodes CDR1 SNHLY and CDR2 FYNNEI. This chain's CDR3 is CASSIREQNNEQFF. The CDR3 bases are TGTGCCAGCAGTATCCGGGAGCAAAACAATGAGCAGTTCTTC.

V and J are TRBV6-1 and TRBJ2-7; 8 nucleotides match TRBD2. CDR3 length equals 18 residues. Germline V CDR1 and CDR2: MNHNS, SASEGT. Losses at the gene ends were 4 bases for V and 2 bases for J; bases not matched to a gene: 16. This chain's CDR3 is CASSAGTGTSHRPYEQYF. As DNA, the CDR3 is TGTGCCAGCAGTGCAGGGACCGGGACTAGTCATCGGCCCTACGAGCAGTACTTC.

The rearrangement uses TRBV5-1 and TRBJ2-2; D uncertain. CDR1 and CDR2 from the germline V gene are SGHRS and YFSETQ. The CDR3 runs 15 residues. V was pared by 4 bases and J by 0 bases, with 10 bases between. The CDR3 spells CASSLDAANTGELFF. The DNA for the CDR3 is TGCGCCAGCAGCCTCGACGCCGCGAACACCGGGGAGCTGTTTTTT.

V gene TRBV5-1 combines with J gene TRBJ1-4; TRBD1 might be the D (5 bases). V was shortened by 4 bases and J by 2 bases, with 21 bases between the two germline ends. The CDR3 is made up of 18 amino acids. The germline V gene has CDR1 SGHRS and CDR2 YFSETQ. The CDR3 reads CASSVSPTVPGTNEKLFF. CDR3 nucleotides: TGCGCCAGCAGCGTCTCGCCGACAGTACCGGGGACTAATGAAAAACTGTTTTTT. Full variable domain (missing parts from reference TRBV5-1 and TRBJ1-4): KAGVTQTPRYLIKTRGQQVTLSCSPISGHRSVSWYQQTPGQGLQFLFEYFSETQRNKGNFPGRFSGRQFSNSRSEMNVSTLELGDSALYLCASSVSPTVPGTNEKLFFGSGTQLSVL.

The genes are TRBV9 and TRBJ2-1; 9 bases are a match to TRBD2. The J segment lost 5 bases and the V segment lost 0 bases, leaving 9 bases of the junction unmatched. CDR1 is SGDLS, CDR2 YYNGEE, per germline. This CDR3 comprises 17 residues. As DNA, the CDR3 is TGTGCCAGCAGCGTAGCCCTAGCGGGATTCGGGGACAATGAGCAGTTCTTC. Translating gives CASSVALAGFGDNEQFF.

The rearrangement links TRBV4-1 to TRBJ2-2; D is undetermined. The CDR3 contains 15 residues. Germline loops: CDR1 MGHRA, CDR2 YSYEKL. V was trimmed by 1 base and J by 4 bases, leaving 10 bases between them. The CDR3 is CASSQGSLRTGELFF. DNA for the CDR3: TGCGCCAGCAGCCAAGGAAGTCTGCGCACCGGGGAGCTGTTTTTT.

The chain uses TRBV5-4 and TRBJ1-1; D is unclear. The germline V gene has CDR1 SGHNT and CDR2 YYREEE (reference sequence). V lost 0 bases, J lost 1 base, and 7 bases lay in between. There are 14 residues in the CDR3. CDR3: CASSLARGNTEAFF. The DNA of the CDR3 is TGTGCCAGCAGCTTGGCGCGGGGGAACACTGAAGCTTTCTTT.